This entry is about one TCR beta chain. Its recognized antigen is unknown. Base qualities are missing; no much larger clone stands one base away. High-throughput TCR beta sequencing profiled peripheral blood CD8+ and CD4+ T cells from healthy donors, Susac syndrome patients and multiple sclerosis patients. Treatment-naive patients with stable or active relapsing-remitting disease fulfilling revised McDonald criteria were used as multiple sclerosis controls. CD8+ TEMRA cells were enriched by FACS, while bulk CD8+ and CD4+ T cells were purified by magnetic negative isolation. Blood was collected in EDTA tubes and processed within 24 hours, with PBMCs isolated through density gradient centrifugation. PBMCs destined for TCR sequencing were cryopreserved in liquid nitrogen and later thawed in a 37 °C water bath. The sorted or isolated CD4+, CD8+ and CD8+ TEMRA cells had a purity of 90% or higher. The CDR3 contains 16 residues, cysteine and phenylalanine counted. Only the CDR3 DNA stays, 48 bases, in frame from base 1. V drops 5 bases and J drops 5 bases, leaving 23 bases in between. In the germline V gene, CDR1 corresponds to SGHDT and CDR2 to YYEEEE.

The record originates from a study of CD8 T cells in Susac syndrome (dated by TCRdb to the late 2010s). Looking at the study overall: Whether CD8+ T cell activation and differentiation in Susac syndrome was antigen driven was tested using repertoire sequencing. Clonality of the CD8+ T cell repertoire was compared between roughly twelve healthy donors, approximately 14 Susac syndrome patients and some 15 multiple sclerosis patients.

RNA was extracted using the RNeasy kit, and roughly 0.45 to 1 microgram was reverse transcribed with random hexamers. The immunoSEQ multiplex PCR assay, covering 54 Vbeta and 13 Jbeta segments, was used to amplify TCR beta CDR3 regions. PCR amplification bias was corrected using a synthetic template baseline for primer optimization and computational correction. The published analysis was carried out like this. Reads were annotated to V, D and J genes per IMGT and analyzed with immunoSEQ Analyzer, keeping only productive sequences. Clonality was computed as one minus Shannon entropy normalized by log2 of the number of productive unique sequences. Public and private clones were assessed among the 100 most prevalent clones of each patient and control. Clones were defined as Susac-specific if absent from the healthy and MS cohorts, from under 1,200 published viral clones and from other ImmuneACCESS disease sequences. Using fastp trimming at Q25 and MiXCR clonotype assembly, TCRdb reanalyzed the public sequencing data and kept in-frame beta chains. Rows with a matching CDR3 protein are joined into one entry that keeps the most common DNA and genes. The V and J calls and clone size come from TCRdb's table, not from the authors' own analysis. Present in this sample are 250,000 to 300,000 distinct CDR3 sequences, 65% to 90% of which were seen just once. The leading ten clones occupy around 0.21% of the sample.

What the research found in general, with its limitations: The TCR sequencing and HLA analysis was acknowledged to have included a relatively small number of individuals.

The sequenced material came from CD8+ T cells from PBMCs. The rearrangement combines TRBV5-6 with TRBJ2-7, with TRBD2 as a weak D call on 6 bases. The clonotype comes from a human donor with multiple sclerosis. CDR3 reads: CASRNPRYAEGNEQYF. In nucleotides, the sequence is TGTGCCAGCAGAAATCCCAGGTATGCGGAGGGTAACGAGCAGTACTTC.